The clone carrying this T cell receptor beta chain was seen only once. A junction end diverges from the germline sequence, so it may reflect a read error. The repertoire was sequenced with immunoSEQ multiplex PCR; TCRdb's copy has only in-frame clones and lacks some. The sample shows about 2.3 million clones, about 90% of them seen only once. The data derive from a study of shared clonotypes between healthy human individuals. This CDR3 spans 14 amino acids. Germline CDR1 is SGHTA and CDR2 is FQGNSA. The sequenced sample consisted of naive CD4+ T cells from PBMCs. Subset indicated: CD45RA+ positively selected. The clonotype comes from a man aged 18-30 years in good health. Some clones in this sample may be carry-over from other donors' samples. The genes are TRBV7-2 and TRBJ1-1; TRBD1 is a possible D gene (5 bases). In nucleotides, the CDR3 is TGTGCCAGCAGTAGGCGACAGTTTGGTTCTGAGGCTTTCTTT. Translation: CASSRRQFGSEAFF.